This T cell receptor (beta chain) was identified in a study of T cell responses to AZD1222 COVID-19 vaccine (dated by TCRdb to 2020 to 2023). About the full investigation: AZD1222 recipients with second doses at about 4 weeks or about 12 weeks were pooled, because spike-specific TCR depth and breadth did not differ between schedules. TCR sequencing covered roughly 230 trial participants: 200 to 220 given two doses of AZD1222 and approximately 25 given two doses of MenACWY control vaccine. Enrollment into the trials was organized by age into subgroups of 18-55, 56-69 and 70-plus years, and those subgroups contained about 150, 27 and 61 TCR-sequenced participants, respectively.

The sample's time point label is to be understood as: baseline before first vaccination. Vaccinee samples were obtained from the UK trials COV001 and COV002, which included a single-blind randomized controlled phase 2/3 trial of AZD1222 (ChAdOx1 nCoV-19) in healthy adults. Trial participant PBMC samples were collected at day 0 and day 28 after the second dose for TCRbeta chain sequencing. In the case of this clone: Its specific antigen is unknown. No per-base quality is available; no much larger clone lies one base away.

A distance of 26 bases separates the germline ends of V and J, which lose 5 bases and 1 base respectively. The CDR3 goes from the cysteine to the phenylalanine over 19 residues. Of the read, only the CDR3 DNA is kept; its 57 bases are in frame from base 1. Looking up the germline V gene yields CDR1 SGHAT and CDR2 FQNNGV. The CDR3 regions of human TCRbeta chains were analyzed by immunosequencing. In the source study's methods: TCRs in the repertoires were compared against a reference library of SARS-CoV-2-specific TCRs that had been generated with the MIRA antigen-specificity platform. Breadth meant the fraction of unique TCRs that were SARS-CoV-2-associated, whereas depth meant the fraction of total T cells that were SARS-CoV-2-associated. Using the MIRA data, each spike-specific TCR was mapped to the spike region that the TCR reacts to and placed in a CD4 or CD8 class. Log10-transformed breadth and depth values were compared by one-way ANOVA with Sidak's multiple comparisons tests. TCRdb limited this immuneACCESS table to in-frame rearrangements with V and J called. A share of clones is missing; checked studies link under half to unresolved V genes, and the rest is unexplained. V and J calls and clone size are those listed in that table; D and trimming were worked out from the DNA. Present in this sample are roughly 100,000 clones, roughly nine tenths of which were seen just once. In total, the top ten clones hold around 5.1% of the sample.

Beyond this particular receptor, the publication reports: Conclusions about previously exposed vaccinees were limited because only a handful of AZD1222 recipients were SARS-CoV-2 seropositive at baseline. Reportedly, close to half of the unique spike-specific TCRs recognized epitopes lying outside the regions that are mutated in the B.1.351 and B.1.1.7 variants. In the small 56-69-year group, the increase in depth fell short of significance, most likely because of low power. Participants were mostly white British and included more females than males, and it was suggested by the authors that clonal diversity may have been underestimated. CD4 TCRs associated with the vaccine covered the entire spike protein, and the dominant responses were in regions 160-218 and 743-854. Because no samples from the day 14 peak response were available, repertoires could be characterized only after the peak T cell response. After two AZD1222 doses, both the breadth and the depth of spike-specific TCRs were significantly higher than at day 0 and than in MenACWY recipients.

The receptor was isolated from an adult in good health. The rearrangement joined TRBV11-2 to TRBJ1-1; the D segment cannot be called with confidence. The source material was peripheral blood, sampled on day 0 of AZD1222 vaccination. The CDR3 sequence is CASSPLKVRLRKGNTEAFF. The sequence in DNA is TGTGCCAGCAGCCCCCTTAAAGTCCGCCTGAGGAAGGGGAACACTGAAGCTTTCTTT.